This T cell receptor beta chain was found in a study of T cells in localized non-small cell lung cancer. General study results and limits: Adjacent uninvolved lung tissue had the highest T cell clonality, exceeding tumor. Sequencing involved a lone tumor region, leaving heterogeneity possible. Turning up in adjacent lung were a median roughly 62 of the top 100 tumor clones. There was an association of higher blood T cell density with longer overall survival.

This clone was seen a single time. Its antigen is still unknown. This CDR3 region has 17 residues. Libraries were prepared by immunoSEQ multiplex PCR; TCRdb keeps only in-frame clonotypes and omits some of them. The sample has tens of thousands of clones; around nine tenths are singletons. Sequenced here: peripheral blood, sampled before any cancer treatment. This receptor was identified in a female donor older than 55 with stage I squamous cell lung carcinoma. This chain joins TRBV21-1 and TRBJ2-7; the table's D call, TRBD1, has no DNA check behind it. TRBV21-1 is deemed a pseudogene. The CDR3 is CASSKKGRQGVFHEQYF. The CDR3 DNA follows: TGTGCCAGCAGCAAAAAGGGACGACAGGGGGTCTTTCACGAGCAGTACTTC.